The 9 T cell receptor beta chains below all came from one sample that was sequenced in a study of Graves' ophthalmopathy and Graves' hyperthyroidism. The authors amplified TCR beta CDR3 regions from RNA transcripts. After a first-round RT-PCR with HTBI primers, a second-round multiplex PCR was run. TCRdb recomputed calls from the multiplex PCR reads with MiXCR, one row per CDR3 protein. The profile shows 300,000 or so distinct CDR3 sequences, roughly 15% of them singletons. Sequences were obtained from peripheral blood. The receptor source for this set is an adult man with Graves' ophthalmopathy.

This clonotype was counted many times. The CDR3 nucleotides read TGTGCCAGCAGTTATTTCGTGAGCGGGAGGTCCTACGAGCAGTACTTC. It yields the protein CASSYFVSGRSYEQYF. The J gene is TRBJ2-7, the V gene TRBV6-5, with 9 nucleotides matching TRBD2. CDR1 is MNHEY and CDR2 is SVGAGI in the germline V gene. Trimming at V came to 3 bases and at J to 1 base, leaving 7 bases not matched to a gene. The CDR3 is 16 residues long.

This clonotype was counted at least ten times. V and J are TRBV20-1 and TRBJ2-7; the D gene is possibly TRBD1 (5 bases). V gave up 6 bases and J gave up 2 bases, with 14 bases separating them. The CDR3 is 13 amino acids. Germline loops: CDR1 DFQATT, CDR2 SNEGSKA (reference sequence). The CDR3 protein is CSASAGNTYEQYF. The CDR3 DNA reads as TGCAGTGCGAGTGCAGGGAATACCTACGAGCAGTACTTC.

This clonotype was counted at least ten times. Being one base from a much bigger clone, this may be a read error. V usage is TRBV6-5 and J usage is TRBJ2-5; D is possibly TRBD2 (6 bases). CDR3 length: 15 residues. CDR1 and CDR2 from the germline V gene are MNHEY and SVGAGI. In nucleotides, the CDR3 is TGTGCCAGCAGTTCACCGAGCGGGTACCAAGAGACCCAGTGCTTC. Protein sequence: CASSSPSGYQETQCF.

The sample holds many counts of this clonotype. The chain couples TRBV6-2 or TRBV6-3 to TRBJ2-5; 9 bases align to TRBD1. The germline gives CDR1 MNHEY, CDR2 SVGEGT. Trimming cost V 1 base and J 1 base; bases outside gene matches: 7. The CDR3 consists of 17 residues. CDR3: CASSYFGTGSVQETQYF. The CDR3 DNA sequence: TGTGCCAGCAGTTACTTTGGGACAGGGTCCGTCCAAGAGACCCAGTACTTC.

This clonotype was recorded many times. This chain connects TRBV25-1 to TRBJ1-5; 9 nucleotides match TRBD1. With V trimmed by 6 bases and J by 3 bases, 9 bases remained unmatched. Germline CDR1 reads MGHDK; CDR2 reads SYGVNS. The CDR3 has 16 amino acids. The CDR3 DNA reads TGTGCCAGCAGCCCTCGGGGACAGGGCTTCAATCAGCCCCAGCATTTT. Protein: CASSPRGQGFNQPQHF.

This clonotype was detected many times. The J gene is TRBJ2-7, the V gene TRBV5-1; 7 nucleotides align to TRBD2. Germline CDR1 reads SGHRS; CDR2 reads YFSETQ. V shed 4 bases, J shed 4 bases, and the junction held 8 bases outside the gene matches. The CDR3 totals 14 residues. CDR3 region: CASSAGDGSYEQYF. The CDR3 DNA sequence: TGCGCCAGCAGCGCGGGGGACGGATCATACGAGCAGTACTTC. Combining the CDR3 with reference TRBV5-1 and TRBJ2-7 gives the whole variable domain KAGVTQTPRYLIKTRGQQVTLSCSPISGHRSVSWYQQTPGQGLQFLFEYFSETQRNKGNFPGRFSGRQFSNSRSEMNVSTLELGDSALYLCASSAGDGSYEQYFGPGTRLTVT.

This clonotype was detected many times. This rearrangement joins TRBV19 to TRBJ1-5; D not certain. The CDR3 runs 16 residues. Germline CDR1 and CDR2: LNHDA and SQIVND (reference sequence). V was cut by 3 bases and J by 1 base, with 13 bases left in between. The CDR3: CASSIMGGRSNQPQHF. CDR3 in DNA: TGTGCCAGTAGTATCATGGGTGGCCGCAGCAATCAGCCCCAGCATTTT.

Ten or more counts support this clonotype. V gene TRBV27 combines with J gene TRBJ1-3, with D maybe TRBD1 (5 bases). The V end lost 5 bases, the J end lost 1 base, and 9 bases lay between the germline ends. The CDR3 is made up of 14 amino acids. The germline V gene encodes CDR1 MNHEY and CDR2 SMNVEV (reference sequence). The CDR3 nucleotides are TGTGCCAGCAGTCGAGGGGTGTCTGGAAACACCATATATTTT. Protein product: CASSRGVSGNTIYF.

This clonotype came up many times. The chain is built from TRBV6-5 and TRBJ1-3, with D hard to call. This CDR3 has 16 residues. Germline V CDR1 and CDR2: MNHEY, SVGAGI. Trimming pared 0 bases from V and 3 bases from J, leaving 12 bases between. The CDR3 DNA is TGTGCCAGCAGTTACTCTTGGGGTGGCGGTGGAAACACCATATATTTT. Its translation: CASSYSWGGGGNTIYF.